This T cell receptor (beta chain) was found in a study of neoadjuvant anti-PD-1 for oral cavity cancer. At the level of the study: Patients mostly received three to four biweekly nivolumab doses at 3 mg/kg before surgery. Patients without progression received a fourth nivolumab dose around day 43, then surgical resection on days 50-56. Study outcomes and limitations: Higher pretreatment blood Treg/Th17 ratios correlated with higher pretreatment blood and lower post-treatment tumor TCRbeta clonality.

Trimming removed 6 bases at V and 5 bases at J, with 14 bases between. Germline lookup yields CDR1 SQVTM and CDR2 ANQGSEA. The CDR3 is 13 amino acids. Survey sequencing of tumors mostly used 4 to 5.5 ug DNA, two replicates. TCRdb keeps only in-frame clones here, not all; method: immunoSEQ multiplex PCR. The sample consists of 9,500 to 13,000 clones, around three fifths of them appearing once. Time point meaning: after neoadjuvant nivolumab, at surgical resection. Concerning this clone: Its cognate antigen is unknown.

The chain combines TRBV29-1 with TRBJ1-5; TRBD1 is a possible D gene (6 bases). The material was tumor tissue, obtained after nivolumab (anti-PD-1) treatment. The clonotype originates from a person between 40 and 85 years old with oral cavity squamous cell carcinoma. The CDR3 region has the DNA TGCAGCGTGGGACATACGTTCGATCAGCCCCAGCATTTT. Translation: CSVGHTFDQPQHF.